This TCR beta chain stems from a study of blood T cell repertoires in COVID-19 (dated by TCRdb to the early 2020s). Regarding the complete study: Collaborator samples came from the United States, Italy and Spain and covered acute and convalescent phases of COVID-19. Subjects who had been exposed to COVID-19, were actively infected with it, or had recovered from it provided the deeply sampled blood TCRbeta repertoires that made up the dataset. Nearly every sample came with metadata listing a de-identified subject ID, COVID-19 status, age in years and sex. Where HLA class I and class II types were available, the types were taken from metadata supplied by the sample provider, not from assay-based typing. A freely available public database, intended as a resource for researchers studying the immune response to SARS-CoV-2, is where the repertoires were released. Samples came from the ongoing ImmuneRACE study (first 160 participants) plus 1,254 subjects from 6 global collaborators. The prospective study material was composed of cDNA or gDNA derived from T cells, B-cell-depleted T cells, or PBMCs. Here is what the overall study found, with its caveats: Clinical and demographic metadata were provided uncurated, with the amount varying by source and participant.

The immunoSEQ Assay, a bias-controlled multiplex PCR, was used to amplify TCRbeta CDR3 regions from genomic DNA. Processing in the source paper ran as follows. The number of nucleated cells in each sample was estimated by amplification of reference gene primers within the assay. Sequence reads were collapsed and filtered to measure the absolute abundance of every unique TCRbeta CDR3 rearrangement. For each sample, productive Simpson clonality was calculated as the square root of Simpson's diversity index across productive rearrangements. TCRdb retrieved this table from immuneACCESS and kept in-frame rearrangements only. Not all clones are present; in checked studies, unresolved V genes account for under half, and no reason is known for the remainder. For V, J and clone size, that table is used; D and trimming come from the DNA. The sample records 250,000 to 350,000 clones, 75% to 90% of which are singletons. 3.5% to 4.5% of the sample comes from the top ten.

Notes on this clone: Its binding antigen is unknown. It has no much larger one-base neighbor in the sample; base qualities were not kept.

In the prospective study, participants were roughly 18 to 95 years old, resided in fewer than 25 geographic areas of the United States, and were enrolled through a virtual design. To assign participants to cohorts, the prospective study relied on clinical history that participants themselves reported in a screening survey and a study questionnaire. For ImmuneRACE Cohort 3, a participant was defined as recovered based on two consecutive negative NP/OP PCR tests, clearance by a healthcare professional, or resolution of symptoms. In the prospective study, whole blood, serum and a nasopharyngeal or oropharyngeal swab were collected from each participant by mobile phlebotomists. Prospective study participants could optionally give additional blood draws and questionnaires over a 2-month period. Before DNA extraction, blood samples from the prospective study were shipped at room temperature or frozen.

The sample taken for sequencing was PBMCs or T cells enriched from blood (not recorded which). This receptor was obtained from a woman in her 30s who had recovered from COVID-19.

The nucleotides are TGTGCCAGCAGCTCGGACAGGGTGTCGTTAGGTGAGCAGTTCTTC. This encodes CASSSDRVSLGEQFF. Recombination joined TRBV5-4 with TRBJ2-1, with 8 central nucleotides matching TRBD1. The V end gives up 3 bases and the J end 9 bases, leaving 11 bases in the junction not matched to a gene. From the cysteine through the phenylalanine, the CDR3 covers 15 amino acids. Only the CDR3 region is kept as DNA, spanning 45 bases read in frame from base 1. The germline V gene (reference sequence) yields SGHNT for CDR1 and YYREEE for CDR2. Beyond the CDR3, the reference TRBV5-4 and TRBJ2-1 genes provide the residues; the full variable domain reads: ETGVTQSPTHLIKTRGQQVTLRCSSQSGHNTVSWYQQALGQGPQFIFQYYREEENGRGNFPPRFSGLQFPNYSSELNVNALELDDSALYLCASSSDRVSLGEQFFGPGTRLTVL.